This T cell receptor beta chain was obtained from a study of blood T cell repertoires in COVID-19. This clone was counted a single time. The assay was immunoSEQ multiplex PCR, and TCRdb's table has in-frame clones only and misses some. The data hold 140,000 to 150,000 clones, with roughly nine tenths observed a single time. V was trimmed by 2 bases and J by 11 bases, leaving 9 bases between them. CDR1 is SEHNR and CDR2 is FQNEAQ in the germline V gene (reference sequence). The CDR3 runs 11 residues. The receptor comes from a human donor with COVID-19, enrolled during active disease. The donor label of this sample is uncertain. What was sequenced was peripheral blood. The rearrangement joins TRBV7-9 to TRBJ1-1, with a weak D call TRBD1 (5 bases). The CDR3 coding sequence is TGTGCCAGCAGCTTACGGGGGGAGGCTTTCTTT. Amino acid sequence: CASSLRGEAFF.